This T cell receptor (beta chain) was retrieved from a study of blood T cell repertoires in COVID-19. Study in general: Whether acute or convalescent, the COVID-19 samples came from the United States, Italy and Spain. T cells, B-cell-depleted T cells, or PBMCs provided the cDNA or gDNA that served as material.

In the original workflow: By means of reference gene primer amplification, nucleated cell counts were estimated. The method was immunoSEQ multiplex PCR; TCRdb's version includes in-frame clones alone and lacks a portion of them. V and J calls and clone size are given by that table; D and trimming were obtained from the DNA. This table has about 74,000 clones, roughly 84% appearing once. V shed 3 bases, J shed 1 base, and the junction held 4 bases outside the gene matches. This CDR3 has 14 residues. Looked up from germline, CDR1 is DFQATT and CDR2 is SNEGSKA (reference sequence). The genes are TRBV20-1 and TRBJ2-5; TRBD2 matches at 8 bases. The clonotype comes from a woman of 80 years or more with active or convalescent COVID-19. What was sequenced was peripheral blood. The CDR3 DNA is TGCAGTGCTAGTGTTAGCGGGGTCCAAGAGACCCAGTACTTC. This gives the protein CSASVSGVQETQYF.